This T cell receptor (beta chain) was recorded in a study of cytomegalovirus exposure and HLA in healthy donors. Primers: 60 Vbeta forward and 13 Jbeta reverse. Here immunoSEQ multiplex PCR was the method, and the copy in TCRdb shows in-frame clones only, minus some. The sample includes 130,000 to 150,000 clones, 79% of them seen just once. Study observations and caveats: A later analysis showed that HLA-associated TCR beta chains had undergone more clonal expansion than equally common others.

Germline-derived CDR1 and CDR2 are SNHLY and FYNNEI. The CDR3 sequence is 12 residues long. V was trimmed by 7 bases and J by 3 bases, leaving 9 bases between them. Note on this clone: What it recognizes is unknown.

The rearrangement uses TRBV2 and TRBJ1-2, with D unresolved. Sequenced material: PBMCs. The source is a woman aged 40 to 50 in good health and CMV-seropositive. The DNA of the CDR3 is TGTGCCAGCAACGAGTTAGACTATGGCTACACCTTC. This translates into CASNELDYGYTF.